This record looks at one T cell receptor beta chain sequence and its context. In germline, CDR1 is SQVTM, CDR2 ANQGSEA. V lost 6 bases and J lost 0, with 17 bases in between. CDR3 length equals 15 residues. PCR was performed a second time for about 7 to 11 cycles using a sample-barcoded 5' primer and a J-beta primer mix. TCRdb reanalysed the 5' RACE reads using MiXCR and keeps one entry per CDR3 protein. The table shows roughly 930,000 distinct CDR3 sequences, with roughly 48% occurring only once. These data are taken from a study of blood T cells in healthy people across ages. The TCR sequence derives from a young man in good health. The chain combines TRBV29-1 with TRBJ2-5, with D tentatively TRBD2 (7 bases). The source material was blood. Written as DNA, the CDR3 is TGCAGCGTGGGGGGGGGGCGAAGGTACCAAGAGACCCAGTACTTC. It translates to CSVGGGRRYQETQYF.